Following are 23 T cell receptor beta chains from one sample sequenced in a study of blood T cell repertoires in COVID-19. The table came from immunoSEQ multiplex PCR; TCRdb's copy has only in-frame clones and leaves some out. The repertoire holds around 230,000 clones, with 80% to 90% as singletons. Material for sequencing was peripheral blood. These receptors were collected from a middle-aged man who had recovered from COVID-19.

The chain has TRBV27 and TRBJ2-7, with D possibly matching TRBD1 (6 bases). Germline CDR1 reads MNHEY; CDR2 reads SMNVEV (reference sequence). Trimming shortened V by 0 bases and J by 2 bases, and 8 bases separated the two germline ends. There are 14 residues in the CDR3. The CDR3 DNA sequence: TGTGCCAGCAGTTTATCCCCAGGGGCCTACGAGCAGTACTTC. It is translated as CASSLSPGAYEQYF.

The J gene is TRBJ2-1, the V gene TRBV4-3; 14 bases are shared with TRBD2. The length of the CDR3 is 16 residues. V shed 4 bases, J shed 9 bases, and the junction held 8 bases outside the gene matches. Germline lookup yields CDR1 LGHNA and CDR2 YSLEER. CDR3 in DNA: TGCGCCAGCAGCCCAACGGGACTAGCGGGAGAAGTTGAGCAGTTCTTC. This encodes CASSPTGLAGEVEQFF.

By share, this clone counts as medium-sized (0.01 to 0.1%). The chain joins TRBV30 to TRBJ2-7; the D gene is possibly TRBD2 (6 bases). Per germline, CDR1 GTSNPN and CDR2 SVGIG (reference sequence). The CDR3 sequence is 13 residues long. Trimming removed 2 bases at V and 4 bases at J, with 12 bases between. CDR3 in DNA: TGTGCCTGGAGTTCCTCCGGGGGATACGAGCAGTACTTC. It is translated as CAWSSSGGYEQYF.

The gene calls are TRBV5-1 and TRBJ2-7, with a weak D call TRBD1 (6 bases). Trimming removed 4 bases at V and 3 bases at J, with 8 bases between. Per germline, CDR1 SGHRS and CDR2 YFSETQ. This CDR3 has 12 amino acids. The DNA of the CDR3 is TGCGCCAGCAGCCAACAGGGCTACGAGCAGTACTTC. This translates into CASSQQGYEQYF.

This clone was counted many times. The chain employs TRBV19 and TRBJ1-1; no clear D gene. Deletions cut 6 bases from V and 0 bases from J, with 14 bases between. Germline V lookup: CDR1 LNHDA, CDR2 SQIVND (reference sequence). CDR3 size: 15 residues. CDR3 coding DNA: TGTGCCAGTAGCTCTCCTGTGTCGGTGAACACTGAAGCTTTCTTT. Translation: CASSSPVSVNTEAFF.

The chain employs TRBV5-1 and TRBJ2-2, with D possibly TRBD2 on 7 matching bases. This CDR3 region has 16 residues. Germline loops: CDR1 SGHRS, CDR2 YFSETQ. V was clipped by 9 bases and J by 6 bases, with 24 bases between them. In DNA, the CDR3 is TGCGCCACCCCCAAGCGGGAAGGGGGTGTCGCCGGGGAGCTGTTTTTT. The encoded protein is CATPKREGGVAGELFF.

This clone was counted between two and nine times. The chain couples TRBV10-3 to TRBJ2-3; D is perhaps TRBD2 (6 bases). The CDR3 is made up of 14 amino acids. Germline assignment: CDR1 ENHRY and CDR2 SYGVKD. V lost 7 bases and J 2 bases, leaving 13 bases between the germline ends. The chain's CDR3 is CAIMGAGPTDTQYF. Here the CDR3 DNA reads TGTGCCATCATGGGCGCGGGACCCACAGATACGCAGTATTTT.

The V gene is TRBV9, the J gene TRBJ2-5; a possible D gene is TRBD2 (6 bases). V lost 0 bases and J 5 bases, leaving 14 bases between the germline ends. This CDR3 region has 15 residues. The germline CDR1 and CDR2 sequences are SGDLS and YYNGEE. Here the CDR3 reads CASSVGGGGRETQYF. CDR3 in DNA: TGTGCCAGCAGCGTAGGGGGAGGAGGGAGGGAGACCCAGTACTTC.

V and J are TRBV29-1 and TRBJ2-1, with TRBD2 matching over 9 bases. This CDR3 spans 15 amino acids. Germline CDR1 reads SQVTM; CDR2 reads ANQGSEA. J gave up 8 bases and V 1 base, and 9 bases lay outside the gene matches. The CDR3 reads CSVEVGLARIDEQFF. CDR3 DNA: TGCAGCGTTGAAGTGGGACTAGCTCGGATCGATGAGCAGTTCTTC.

This clone was observed a single time. This chain links TRBV12-2 with TRBJ1-2. TRBV12-2 is labeled a pseudogene. CDR3 length equals 16 residues. The CDR3 region is CASRLGSPGGLYGYTF. The CDR3 bases are TGTGCAAGTCGCTTAGGATCCCCAGGAGGGCTCTATGGCTACACCTTC.

The chain joins TRBV15 to TRBJ1-1; possible D gene TRBD1, 5 bases. The CDR3 has 12 residues. The V gene lost 5 bases and the J gene lost 11 bases, with 15 bases spanning the gap. CDR1 LNHNV and CDR2 YYDKDF come from the germline V gene (reference sequence). CDR3 DNA sequence: TGTGCCACCAGCTGGGGGGGGGTCGCGGCTTTCTTT. Its protein product is CATSWGGVAAFF. Combining the CDR3 with reference TRBV15 and TRBJ1-1 gives the whole variable domain DAMVIQNPRYQVTQFGKPVTLSCSQTLNHNVMYWYQQKSSQAPKLLFHYYDKDFNNEADTPDNFQSRRPNTSFCFLDIRSPGLGDTAMYLCATSWGGVAAFFGQGTRLTVV.

The chain employs TRBV24-1 and TRBJ2-1, with a possible D match to TRBD1 (5 bases). Germline assignment: CDR1 KGHDR and CDR2 SFDVKD. This CDR3 has 18 amino acids. Trimming left V 4 bases short and J 5 bases short, with 23 bases between. DNA of the CDR3: TGTGCCACCAGTGACCCTGTAGTAAAGACAGCCCTAAACAATGAGCAGTTCTTC. This codes for CATSDPVVKTALNNEQFF.

In its sample, this clone was seen a few times. The rearrangement uses TRBV30 and TRBJ2-5, with D perhaps TRBD2 (6 bases). CDR3 length: 13 amino acids. The germline CDR1 and CDR2 sequences are GTSNPN and SVGIG (reference sequence). Between the trimmed V and J ends, which lost 5 bases and 1 base, there was a span of 11 bases. CDR3 residues: CAWEPGLQETQYF. DNA for the CDR3: TGTGCCTGGGAACCGGGACTCCAAGAGACCCAGTACTTC.

This CDR3 is CASSSSIDSPLHF. The CDR3 DNA sequence: TGTGCCAGCAGTTCCAGTATTGATTCACCCCTCCACTTT. J is TRBJ1-6 and V is TRBV6-6, with D uncertain. This CDR3 is 13 amino acids long. The V gene's germline CDR1 is MNHNY and CDR2 SVGAGI (reference sequence). V was cut by 4 bases and J by 8 bases, with 9 bases left in between.

The chain joins TRBV11-2 to TRBJ1-6; a possible D gene is TRBD1 (5 bases). V lost 6 bases to trimming and J lost 13 bases, with 19 bases between them. Germline V CDR1 and CDR2: SGHAT, FQNNGV. The CDR3 runs 14 residues. The DNA for the CDR3 is TGTGCCAGCAGTATAACGGGGGGGGTTATGCCCCTCCACTTT. Protein product: CASSITGGVMPLHF.

The sample holds one count of this clone. The J gene is TRBJ1-3, the V gene TRBV19; 8 nucleotides line up with TRBD1. The trim removed 4 bases at V and 4 bases at J, leaving 9 bases unmatched. The CDR3 runs to 16 residues. Looked up from germline, CDR1 is LNHDA and CDR2 is SQIVND (reference sequence). CDR3 sequence (DNA): TGTGCCAGTAGTAGGAAAGACAGGGGTGGAGGAAACACCATATATTTT. Encoded protein: CASSRKDRGGGNTIYF. Full variable domain (outside the CDR3, taken from reference TRBV19 and TRBJ1-3): DGGITQSPKYLFRKEGQNVTLSCEQNLNHDAMYWYRQDPGQGLRLIYYSQIVNDFQKGDIAEGYSVSREKKESFPLTVTSAQKNPTAFYLCASSRKDRGGGNTIYFGEGSWLTVV.

This clone turned up a few times. The chain is built from TRBV7-9 and TRBJ1-5; a weak D match, TRBD1 (5 bases). Deletions cut 5 bases from V and 3 bases from J, with 17 bases between. CDR3 length: 16 residues. Germline V gene lookup returns CDR1 SEHNR and CDR2 FQNEAQ (reference sequence). DNA for the CDR3: TGTGCCAGCAGCGGTACCGGGGGGGACTCCAATCAGCCCCAGCATTTT. It yields the protein CASSGTGGDSNQPQHF. The variable domain in full, with the rest retrieved from reference TRBV7-9 and TRBJ1-5, is DTGVSQNPRHKITKRGQNVTFRCDPISEHNRLYWYRQTLGQGPEFLTYFQNEAQLEKSRLLSDRFSAERPKGSFSTLEIQRTEQGDSAMYLCASSGTGGDSNQPQHFGDGTRLSIL.

This clone is a singleton in its sample. This rearrangement joins TRBV5-1 to TRBJ2-3; TRBD2 matches 8 bases. The germline CDR1 and CDR2 sequences are SGHRS and YFSETQ. Unmatched junction bases numbered 4, after V lost 5 bases and J lost 2 bases. CDR3 length: 14 residues. The CDR3 sequence is CASSSGDFTDTQYF. The CDR3 nucleotides are TGCGCCAGCAGTAGCGGGGACTTCACAGATACGCAGTATTTT. Variable domain in full (rest from reference TRBV5-1 and TRBJ2-3): KAGVTQTPRYLIKTRGQQVTLSCSPISGHRSVSWYQQTPGQGLQFLFEYFSETQRNKGNFPGRFSGRQFSNSRSEMNVSTLELGDSALYLCASSSGDFTDTQYFGPGTRLTVL.

The chain carries TRBV11-3 and TRBJ2-1, with TRBD2 identical over 12 bases. The germline V gene has CDR1 SGHNT and CDR2 YENEEA. The V gene end was trimmed by 5 bases and the J gene end by 12 bases; junction bases not matched to a gene: 17. This CDR3 is 17 amino acids long. The CDR3 region has the DNA TGTGCCAGCAGCCCCTCTAGCGGGGGGGGCGACAAATCTGTGCAGTTCTTC. Translated, it gives CASSPSSGGGDKSVQFF.

The table lists this clone with a few counts. The V call is TRBV28, the J call TRBJ1-1; D is ambiguous. The CDR3 runs to 13 residues. V lost 3 bases to trimming and J lost 1 base, with 6 bases between them. Germline assignment: CDR1 MDHEN and CDR2 SYDVKM. The CDR3 nucleotides read TGTGCCAGCAGTTTGCACGGGAACACTGAAGCTTTCTTT. This codes for CASSLHGNTEAFF.

The rearrangement links TRBV29-1 to TRBJ2-2; 7 nucleotides line up with TRBD2. The germline CDR1 and CDR2 sequences are SQVTM and ANQGSEA. V was pared by 5 bases and J by 4 bases, with 7 bases of the junction left unmatched. This CDR3 has 14 residues. CDR3 DNA: TGCAGCGTTTATGCGGGAGTCGTCACCGGGGAGCTGTTTTTT. It yields the protein CSVYAGVVTGELFF.

This chain connects TRBV5-1 to TRBJ2-2; 10 bases map to TRBD2. Germline-derived CDR1 and CDR2 are SGHRS and YFSETQ. The V and J ends lost 3 bases and 2 bases, in that order; junction bases with no gene match: 1. This CDR3 comprises 15 residues. For the CDR3, the DNA is TGCGCCAGCAGCTGGACTAGCGGAAACACCGGGGAGCTGTTTTTT. This gives the protein CASSWTSGNTGELFF. The full variable domain, with the rest looked up from reference TRBV5-1 and TRBJ2-2, is KAGVTQTPRYLIKTRGQQVTLSCSPISGHRSVSWYQQTPGQGLQFLFEYFSETQRNKGNFPGRFSGRQFSNSRSEMNVSTLELGDSALYLCASSWTSGNTGELFFGEGSRLTVL.

The chain employs TRBV3-1 (or the pseudogene TRBV3-2) and TRBJ2-1; TRBD1 matches at 8 bases. Germline CDR1 LGHDT, CDR2 YNNKEL (reference sequence). The ends lost 3 bases at V and 0 bases at J; junction bases unmatched: 7. This CDR3 contains 17 residues. The CDR3 loop reads CASSHESGGISYNEQFF. The CDR3 DNA reads TGTGCCAGCAGCCACGAGTCAGGGGGCATCTCCTACAATGAGCAGTTCTTC.